This T cell receptor beta chain was documented in a study of shared clonotypes between healthy human individuals. General study findings and limits: Across subsets, estimated richness was generally greater for naive than for memory populations.

Profiled with immunoSEQ multiplex PCR; TCRdb holds only in-frame clones, not every one. The sample lists approximately 980,000 clones; about 80% were seen once. Comments on this clone: Its specificity is unknown.

The CDR3 runs 13 residues. V lost 5 bases to trimming and J lost 11 bases, with 17 bases between them. CDR1 SGHVS and CDR2 FQNEAQ come from the germline V gene. J is TRBJ2-3 and V is TRBV7-8; tentative D call: TRBD1 (6 bases). Source material: memory CD4+ T cells sorted from blood. Subset: CD45RA-negative fraction. The source of this sequence is a man between 18 and 35 years old in good health. The CDR3: CASSPQGPGGQYF. The CDR3 region has the DNA TGTGCCAGCAGCCCACAGGGACCCGGAGGGCAGTATTTT.